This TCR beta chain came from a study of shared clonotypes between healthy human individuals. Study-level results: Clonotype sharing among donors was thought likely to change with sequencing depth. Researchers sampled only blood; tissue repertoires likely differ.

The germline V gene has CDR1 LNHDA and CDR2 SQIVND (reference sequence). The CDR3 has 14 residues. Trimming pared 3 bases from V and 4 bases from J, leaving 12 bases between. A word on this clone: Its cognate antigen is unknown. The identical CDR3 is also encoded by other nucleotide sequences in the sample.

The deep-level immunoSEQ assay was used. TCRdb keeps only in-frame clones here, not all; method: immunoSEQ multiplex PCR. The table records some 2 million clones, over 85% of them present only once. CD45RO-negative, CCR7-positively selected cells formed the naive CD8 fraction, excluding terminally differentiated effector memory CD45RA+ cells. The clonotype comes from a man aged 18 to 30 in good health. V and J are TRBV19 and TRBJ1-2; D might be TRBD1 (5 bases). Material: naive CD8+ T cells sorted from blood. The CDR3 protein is CASSILGTGYGYTF. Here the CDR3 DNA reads TGTGCCAGTAGTATCCTCGGGACGGGCTATGGCTACACCTTC. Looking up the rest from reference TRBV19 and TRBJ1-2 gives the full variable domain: DGGITQSPKYLFRKEGQNVTLSCEQNLNHDAMYWYRQDPGQGLRLIYYSQIVNDFQKGDIAEGYSVSREKKESFPLTVTSAQKNPTAFYLCASSILGTGYGYTFGSGTRLTVV.